The TCR beta chain described here comes from a study of CD8 T cells in ankylosing spondylitis. Study-level results: Typical of ankylosing spondylitis blood, it appeared, was a TCR beta motif of about eight highly homologous variants. Within matched ankylosing spondylitis synovial fluid, disease-linked clones were reportedly significantly enriched. Disease-associated clones were CD8+ and fairly uncommon in peripheral blood.

Quantitative 5'-RACE with molecular barcodes was used to make the TCR beta libraries. TCRdb recomputed calls from the 5' RACE reads with MiXCR, one row per CDR3 protein. The data contain around 340,000 distinct CDR3 sequences, approximately 15% of them singletons. In regard to this clonotype: Its cognate antigen is unknown.

The CDR3 runs 13 residues. The V gene's germline CDR1 is MNHNY and CDR2 SVGAGI (reference sequence). Trimming pared 6 bases from V and 5 bases from J, leaving 13 bases between. Sample: blood, either unsorted or a sorted T cell fraction (not recorded which). This TCR derives from a male donor with ankylosing spondylitis or in good health (not recorded which). The genes are TRBV6-6 and TRBJ2-5; no clear D gene. CDR3 DNA sequence: TGTGCCAGCAGAGAGACCAACGGGGAGACCCAGTACTTC. Translating gives CASRETNGETQYF.